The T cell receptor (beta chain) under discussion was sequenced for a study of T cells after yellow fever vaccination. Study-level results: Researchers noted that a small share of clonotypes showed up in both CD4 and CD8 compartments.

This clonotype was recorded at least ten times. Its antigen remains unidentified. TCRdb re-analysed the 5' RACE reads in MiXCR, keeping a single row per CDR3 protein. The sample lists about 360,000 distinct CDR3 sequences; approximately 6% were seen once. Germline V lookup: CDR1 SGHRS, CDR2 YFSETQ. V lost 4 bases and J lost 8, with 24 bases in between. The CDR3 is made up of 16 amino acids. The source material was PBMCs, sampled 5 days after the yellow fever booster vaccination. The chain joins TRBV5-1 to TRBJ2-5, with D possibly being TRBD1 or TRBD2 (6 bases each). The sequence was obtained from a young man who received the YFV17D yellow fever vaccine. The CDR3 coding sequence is TGCGCCAGCAGCGAGCGGGCCAGACCAGGGGATGGCACCCAGTACTTC. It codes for CASSERARPGDGTQYF.